This T cell receptor beta chain was recovered during a study of T cell changes during pregnancy in multiple sclerosis. The method was immunoSEQ multiplex PCR; TCRdb's version includes in-frame clones alone and lacks a portion of them. The sample includes around 26,000 clones, 89% of them seen just once. CDR3 size: 15 residues. Germline V lookup: CDR1 MDHEN, CDR2 SYDVKM. Trimming shortened V by 5 bases and J by 7 bases, and 18 bases separated the two germline ends. The sequence was collected from a female donor with multiple sclerosis, enrolled in a pregnancy study. The chain carries TRBV28 and TRBJ1-5; a weak D match, TRBD1 (6 bases). This specimen consisted of CD8+ T cells from peripheral blood mononuclear cells, obtained in the second trimester of pregnancy. CDR3 residues: CASSAFTGMRQPQHF. The CDR3 region has the DNA TGTGCCAGCAGTGCTTTTACAGGGATGAGGCAGCCCCAGCATTTT. Combining the CDR3 with reference TRBV28 and TRBJ1-5 gives the whole variable domain DVKVTQSSRYLVKRTGEKVFLECVQDMDHENMFWYRQDPGLGLRLIYFSYDVKMKEKGDIPEGYSVSREKKERFSLILESASTNQTSMYLCASSAFTGMRQPQHFGDGTRLSIL.